Listed here are 14 T cell receptor beta chains from one sample, sequenced in a study of cytomegalovirus exposure and HLA in healthy donors. PCR used 60 Vbeta primers and 13 Jbeta primers. Profiled with immunoSEQ multiplex PCR; TCRdb holds only in-frame clones, not every one. The sample lists 55,000 to 80,000 clones, around 80% occurring once. Specimen: PBMCs. The receptors come from a man between 40 and 49 years old in good health and CMV-seronegative.

V is TRBV28 and J is TRBJ1-2; TRBD1 matches at 9 bases. The CDR3 has 14 residues. Germline lookup yields CDR1 MDHEN and CDR2 SYDVKM. After removal of 5 bases from V and 4 bases from J, the junction contained 5 bases not matched to a gene. The chain's CDR3 is CASSLPTGGYGYTF. The CDR3 coding sequence is TGTGCCAGCAGTCTCCCGACAGGGGGCTATGGCTACACCTTC.

CDR3 protein: CASSTRGQDLNSPLHF. The CDR3 DNA sequence: TGTGCCAGCAGCACCCGAGGACAGGACCTAAATTCACCCCTCCACTTT. The genes are TRBV7-2 and TRBJ1-6, with 7 nucleotides matching TRBD1. V was clipped by 5 bases and J by 7 bases; unmatched bases: 11. This CDR3 has 16 amino acids. The germline V gene has CDR1 SGHTA and CDR2 FQGNSA.

The chain recombines TRBV10-3 with TRBJ1-5; the D gene is possibly TRBD1 (5 bases). V was trimmed by 10 bases and J by 7 bases, leaving 14 bases between them. From germline, CDR1 is ENHRY and CDR2 SYGVKD. This CDR3 region has 12 residues. The CDR3 coding sequence is TGTGCCACCTCGGACATGGGACAGCCCCAGCATTTT. The encoded protein is CATSDMGQPQHF.

The chain uses TRBV7-9 and TRBJ1-2, with D possibly matching TRBD1 (6 bases). In germline, CDR1 is SEHNR, CDR2 FQNEAQ (reference sequence). The CDR3 sequence is 17 residues long. Trimming took 3 bases from V and 3 from J, leaving 20 bases between them. The CDR3 spells CASSFLPWEGEYYGYTF. In DNA, the CDR3 is TGTGCCAGCAGCTTCCTGCCTTGGGAGGGGGAGTACTATGGCTACACCTTC.

The chain's CDR3 is CATSQGPGDTQYF. CDR3 nucleotides: TGTGCCACCAGCCAGGGGCCTGGGGATACGCAGTATTTT. The V and J genes are TRBV15 and TRBJ2-3; tentatively, D is TRBD1 (6 bases). This CDR3 contains 13 residues. The germline gives CDR1 LNHNV, CDR2 YYDKDF (reference sequence). Trimming took 5 bases from V and 6 from J, leaving 12 bases between them.

The V and J genes are TRBV5-4 and TRBJ1-1; tentative D call: TRBD1 (5 bases). CDR1 and CDR2 (germline): SGHNT, YYREEE (reference sequence). Trimming took off 5 bases at V and 1 base at J, with 12 bases between the two ends. The CDR3 spans 14 residues. The CDR3 spells CASSFPTGNTEAFF. In nucleotides, the CDR3 is TGTGCCAGCAGTTTTCCTACAGGGAACACTGAAGCTTTCTTT.

The V gene is TRBV7-9, the J gene TRBJ2-7; 8 positions match TRBD2. The V gene end was trimmed by 2 bases and the J gene end by 2 bases; junction bases not matched to a gene: 2. The CDR3 loop spans 14 amino acids. Germline-derived CDR1 and CDR2 are SEHNR and FQNEAQ (reference sequence). The CDR3 region is CASSLRGGAYEQYF. Here the CDR3 DNA reads TGTGCCAGCAGCTTACGGGGGGGAGCCTACGAGCAGTACTTC.

This clone was seen a handful of times. V and J are TRBV6-1 and TRBJ2-5; TRBD2 is a possible D gene (5 bases). CDR1 and CDR2 from the germline V gene are MNHNS and SASEGT. This CDR3 is built from 13 residues. Trimming removed 10 bases at V and 2 bases at J, with 14 bases between. The DNA for the CDR3 is TGTGCCACCCCATTTGAGGGACAAGAGACCCAGTACTTC. This gives the protein CATPFEGQETQYF.

The chain couples TRBV28 to TRBJ2-4; no firm D call. Trimming stripped 4 bases from V and 4 bases from J, with 2 bases between. Germline V lookup: CDR1 MDHEN, CDR2 SYDVKM. This CDR3 spans 11 amino acids. This CDR3 is CASSSKNIQYF. In nucleotides, the CDR3 is TGTGCCAGCAGTTCAAAAAACATTCAGTACTTC.

The chain has TRBV12-2 and TRBJ2-1; the table names TRBD2, a call not compared with the DNA. TRBV12-2 is an annotated pseudogene. The CDR3 runs 16 residues. Here the CDR3 DNA reads TGTGCAAGTCGCCACCCGGCTAGCGGTTCAAACAATGAGCAGTTCTTC. Residues: CASRHPASGSNNEQFF.

This chain links TRBV6-6 with TRBJ2-7; D perhaps matches TRBD2 (6 bases). Germline V gives CDR1 MNHNY, CDR2 SVGAGI (reference sequence). Deletions cut 0 bases from V and 1 base from J, with 13 bases between. The CDR3 length is 16 residues. CDR3 protein: CASSYSVGTASYEQYF. DNA of the CDR3: TGTGCCAGCAGTTACTCAGTGGGGACTGCTTCCTACGAGCAGTACTTC.

Only a few counts were recorded for this clone. This chain links TRBV5-6 with TRBJ1-2, with D unresolved. The CDR3 extends over 12 amino acids. CDR1 SGHDT and CDR2 YYEEEE come from the germline V gene. Trimming shortened V by 3 bases and J by 2 bases, and 5 bases separated the two germline ends. Here the CDR3 reads CASSSGNYGYTF. CDR3 nucleotide sequence: TGTGCCAGCAGCTCGGGGAACTATGGCTACACCTTC.

The chain couples TRBV10-3 to TRBJ2-7; no clear D gene. CDR3 length equals 12 residues. Germline loops: CDR1 ENHRY, CDR2 SYGVKD. The V end was cut by 7 bases, the J end by 2 bases, with 9 bases between. DNA for the CDR3: TGTGCCATCAAAGACGGAGCCTACGAGCAGTACTTC. Amino acids: CAIKDGAYEQYF.

This clone appeared once. This chain links TRBV5-1 with TRBJ2-2, with TRBD1 matching over 8 bases. This CDR3 contains 16 residues. In germline, CDR1 is SGHRS, CDR2 YFSETQ. Trimming took 4 bases from V and 6 from J; bases not matched to a gene: 11. In nucleotides, the CDR3 is TGCGCCAGCAGCCCCGACGCTCAGGGGGCCCCCGGGGAGCTGTTTTTT. Translating it yields CASSPDAQGAPGELFF.